This T cell receptor (beta chain) was captured by sequencing in a study of T cell responses to AZD1222 COVID-19 vaccine. The data were produced by immunoSEQ multiplex PCR, yet TCRdb's version contains in-frame clones alone and is incomplete. The sample records 100,000 or so clones, 70% to 90% being singletons. CDR3 size: 16 residues. CDR1 is SGHDN and CDR2 is FVKESK in the germline V gene. Trimming pared 1 base from V and 6 bases from J, leaving 19 bases between. Sequences were derived from peripheral blood, sampled on day 0 of AZD1222 vaccination. V and J are TRBV14 and TRBJ2-7, with no clear D. This TCR was recovered from an adult in good health. CDR3 sequence (DNA): TGTGCCAGCAGCCAAGTTTCATCCTGGGTCCCTGGCGAGCAGTACTTC. It encodes CASSQVSSWVPGEQYF.